Presented here are 7 T cell receptor beta chains from one specimen sequenced in a study of radiotherapy plus CTLA-4 blockade in lung cancer. The protocol was immunoSEQ multiplex PCR, while the TCRdb copy is restricted to in-frame clones and leaves out a portion. The sample lists roughly 90,000 clones, approximately 80% occurring once. This specimen was peripheral blood, taken from a patient treated with radiotherapy plus ipilimumab. The origin of the receptors is a human donor with non-small cell lung cancer that progressed on radiotherapy plus ipilimumab.

This chain joins TRBV6-6 and TRBJ2-1, with no clear D. CDR1 and CDR2 (germline): MNHNY, SVGAGI (reference sequence). The CDR3 has 13 residues. V was clipped by 6 bases and J by 0 bases, with 6 bases between them. CDR3 region: CASSQSSYNEQFF. CDR3 DNA: TGTGCCAGCAGCCAAAGCTCCTACAATGAGCAGTTCTTC.

The rearrangement joins TRBV12-5 to TRBJ1-1, with unresolved D. With 3 bases removed from V and 9 bases from J, the gap between germline ends came to 11 bases. CDR1 and CDR2 from the germline V gene are LGHNT and FRNRAP. CDR3 length: 12 amino acids. This chain's CDR3 is CASGFGETKAFF. The CDR3 coding sequence is TGTGCTAGTGGTTTTGGAGAGACTAAAGCTTTCTTT. Filled out from reference TRBV12-5 and TRBJ1-1, the complete variable domain reads DARVTQTPRHKVTEMGQEVTMRCQPILGHNTVFWYRQTMMQGLELLAYFRNRAPLDDSGMPKDRFSAEMPDATLATLKIQPSEPRDSAVYFCASGFGETKAFFGQGTRLTVV.

As regards this clone: Other nucleotide sequences in the sample specify the same CDR3. The chain joins TRBV7-3 to TRBJ1-1, with D perhaps matching TRBD1 (5 bases). V lost 3 bases to trimming and J lost 1 base, with 6 bases between them. The CDR3 consists of 13 residues. Germline V gives CDR1 SGHTA, CDR2 FQGTGA. DNA for the CDR3: TGTGCCAGCAGCTTCGGGGGGAACACTGAAGCTTTCTTT. Translated: CASSFGGNTEAFF. Full variable domain (rest looked up from reference TRBV7-3 and TRBJ1-1): GAGVSQTPSNKVTEKGKYVELRCDPISGHTALYWYRQSLGQGPEFLIYFQGTGAADDSGLPNDRFFAVRPEGSVSTLKIQRTERGDSAVYLCASSFGGNTEAFFGQGTRLTVV.

As concerns this clone: The sample carries other DNA sequences with the same CDR3. This chain uses TRBV5-6 with TRBJ1-2; D remains unclear. The CDR3 is 13 residues long. Looked up from germline, CDR1 is SGHDT and CDR2 is YYEEEE. Trimming took off 0 bases at V and 5 bases at J, with 8 bases between the two ends. The CDR3 coding sequence is TGTGCCAGCAGCTTGGACACGGATTATGGCTACACCTTC. This encodes CASSLDTDYGYTF.

This clone was seen a few times. V is TRBV7-8 and J is TRBJ1-1, with D tentatively TRBD1 (5 bases). The CDR3 extends over 16 amino acids. V was pared by 1 base and J by 0 bases, with 12 bases between. Germline CDR1 SGHVS, CDR2 FQNEAQ. The DNA for the CDR3 is TGTGCCAGCAGCTTAGTGGGCTCGACAGTGAACACTGAAGCTTTCTTT. This sequence encodes CASSLVGSTVNTEAFF.

This chain uses TRBV14 with TRBJ2-4; no clear D. The CDR3 runs to 12 residues. V shed 0 bases and J shed 12 bases, with 9 bases lying between them. Germline CDR1 and CDR2: SGHDN and FVKESK. The CDR3 spells CASSQDVTHQYF. CDR3 bases: TGTGCCAGCAGCCAAGATGTGACACATCAGTACTTC.

The rearrangement links TRBV15 to TRBJ2-1; D may be TRBD1 (7 bases). CDR3 length: 17 amino acids. V was cut by 3 bases and J by 4 bases, with 19 bases left in between. Germline CDR1 and CDR2: LNHNV and YYDKDF (reference sequence). The CDR3 coding sequence is TGTGCCACCAGCAGGGAGGGGGCGGGCGAGGGATACAATGAGCAGTTCTTC. This sequence encodes CATSREGAGEGYNEQFF. Full variable domain (outside the CDR3, taken from reference TRBV15 and TRBJ2-1): DAMVIQNPRYQVTQFGKPVTLSCSQTLNHNVMYWYQQKSSQAPKLLFHYYDKDFNNEADTPDNFQSRRPNTSFCFLDIRSPGLGDTAMYLCATSREGAGEGYNEQFFGPGTRLTVL.